A single sample gave rise to the 32 T cell receptor beta chains below, sequenced in a study of shared T cell receptors in the human thymus. Clones were sequenced by immunoSEQ multiplex PCR, and TCRdb holds only the in-frame ones, with some missing. The sample shows hundreds of thousands of clones, just under 95% of them seen only once. Sequenced input: thymocytes. These receptors were obtained from a human donor.

The chain combines TRBV27 with TRBJ1-5; no reliable D call. Trimming cost V 6 bases and J 1 base, with 7 bases left between them. Germline V gene lookup returns CDR1 MNHEY and CDR2 SMNVEV (reference sequence). CDR3 size: 13 residues. CDR3 protein: CASSPDSNQPQHF. The CDR3 DNA reads TGTGCCAGCAGCCCGGACAGCAATCAGCCCCAGCATTTT.

The CDR3 nucleotides are TGTGCCAGCAGTCTGCCCAGGGGGCGCGATGAGACCCAGTACTTC. The encoded protein is CASSLPRGRDETQYF. This chain joins TRBV28 and TRBJ2-5, with 8 nucleotides matching TRBD1. The germline CDR1 and CDR2 sequences are MDHEN and SYDVKM. After removal of 5 bases from V and 5 bases from J, the junction contained 10 bases not matched to a gene. This CDR3 spans 15 amino acids.

The chain is built from TRBV7-6 and TRBJ2-1, with 12 bases that match TRBD2. Germline loops: CDR1 SGHVS, CDR2 FNYEAQ. J gave up 10 bases and V 2 bases, and 12 bases lay outside the gene matches. The CDR3 is made up of 17 amino acids. The CDR3 DNA follows: TGTGCCAGCAGCTTATCTCCGACTAGCGGGAGTCGGGGCGAGCAGTTCTTC. This encodes CASSLSPTSGSRGEQFF.

The chain combines TRBV10-1 with TRBJ1-2; 7 bases fit TRBD1. Germline values: CDR1 WNHNN, CDR2 SYGVQD (reference sequence). The CDR3 spans 15 residues. Trimming cost V 1 base and J 4 bases; bases outside gene matches: 6. The CDR3 DNA reads as TGCGCCAGCAGTGAGTGGGGACAGACCTCCTATGGCTACACCTTC. It encodes CASSEWGQTSYGYTF.

This chain uses TRBV7-9 with TRBJ1-6, with D unclear. Germline V gene data show CDR1 as SEHNR and CDR2 as FQNEAQ (reference sequence). The CDR3 is 11 residues long. Trimming shortened V by 3 bases and J by 6 bases, and 0 bases separated the two germline ends. CDR3 amino acids: CASSFNSPLHF. DNA for the CDR3: TGTGCCAGCAGCTTTAATTCACCCCTCCACTTT.

This clone appeared a few times. The chain recombines TRBV28 with TRBJ1-2; 9 bases agree with TRBD1. Trimming cost V 3 bases and J 4 bases; bases outside gene matches: 9. The CDR3 is made up of 16 amino acids. CDR1 MDHEN and CDR2 SYDVKM come from the germline V gene. CDR3 sequence: CASSFLRDRASYGYTF. The CDR3 DNA is TGTGCCAGCAGTTTCCTCCGGGACAGGGCCTCCTATGGCTACACCTTC.

V and J are TRBV7-2 and TRBJ1-5; D gene unclear. The ends were cut back, 2 bases at V and 0 bases at J, with 8 bases in the middle. In germline, CDR1 is SGHTA, CDR2 FQGNSA. The CDR3 is made up of 15 amino acids. In DNA form, the CDR3 reads TGTGCCAGCAGCTTACATGGGGATAGCAATCAGCCCCAGCATTTT. Translating it yields CASSLHGDSNQPQHF.

The chain employs TRBV28 and TRBJ2-7; 11 positions match TRBD2. The CDR3 length is 19 residues. Germline trimming cut 4 bases from V and 3 bases from J; bases unmatched to any gene: 17. From germline, CDR1 is MDHEN and CDR2 SYDVKM. The CDR3 protein is CASSSYSGRAGVDYYEQYF. In nucleotides, the CDR3 is TGTGCCAGCAGTTCCTATAGCGGGAGGGCCGGAGTGGACTACTACGAGCAGTACTTC.

This chain uses TRBV28 with TRBJ2-5; D unclear. The V end lost 5 bases, the J end lost 3 bases, and 10 bases lay between the germline ends. Germline V lookup: CDR1 MDHEN, CDR2 SYDVKM. The CDR3 covers 13 residues. The CDR3 is CASSPFIEETQYF. CDR3 sequence (DNA): TGTGCCAGCAGTCCATTTATAGAAGAGACCCAGTACTTC.

This chain joins TRBV28 and TRBJ2-3, with TRBD2 identical over 12 bases. The CDR3 runs to 18 residues. V dropped 4 bases and J dropped 0; count of bases not matched to a gene: 8. Germline assignment: CDR1 MDHEN and CDR2 SYDVKM. This CDR3 reads CASSSPLAGGSSTDTQYF. In DNA, the CDR3 is TGTGCCAGCAGTTCCCCACTAGCGGGAGGCTCAAGCACAGATACGCAGTATTTT.

The CDR3 sequence is CASSEPQGSSDTQYF. The CDR3 DNA sequence: TGTGCCAGCAGCGAACCACAGGGGAGTTCAGATACGCAGTATTTT. The V call is TRBV6-1, the J call TRBJ2-3, with TRBD1 identical over 7 bases. V trimming: 6 bases; J trimming: 4 bases; junction bases outside the gene matches: 10. CDR3 size: 15 residues. Germline CDR1 reads MNHNS; CDR2 reads SASEGT.

The rearrangement uses TRBV10-3 and TRBJ2-7; D is possibly TRBD2 (6 bases). Germline loops: CDR1 ENHRY, CDR2 SYGVKD. The length of the CDR3 is 12 residues. The V end lost 10 bases, the J end lost 2 bases, and 12 bases lay between the germline ends. CDR3 coding DNA: TGTGCCACCGGGGCGGGAACCTACGAGCAGTACTTC. Translating gives CATGAGTYEQYF.

The V and J genes are TRBV28 and TRBJ2-5, with D possibly being TRBD2 (5 bases). The CDR3 has 18 residues. V dropped 3 bases and J dropped 3 bases, with 23 bases sitting between them. Looked up from germline, CDR1 is MDHEN and CDR2 is SYDVKM. CDR3 DNA sequence: TGTGCCAGCAGTTTGTCCCGGGAATCGGGAAAGAGCGAAGAGACCCAGTACTTC. Translation: CASSLSRESGKSEETQYF.

This chain joins TRBV4-2 and TRBJ1-2; TRBD1 aligns across 7 bases. Trimming removed 4 bases from V and 4 bases from J; junction bases left unmatched: 9. Per germline, CDR1 LGHNA and CDR2 YNFKEQ. The CDR3 has 15 amino acids. CDR3 DNA sequence: TGTGCCAGCAGCCCCCAAATCCCAGGGGGCTATGGCTACACCTTC. Translating gives CASSPQIPGGYGYTF.

V usage is TRBV14 and J usage is TRBJ2-6; 8 bases align to TRBD1. Trimming took 1 base from V and 0 from J; bases not matched to a gene: 14. The V gene's germline CDR1 is SGHDN and CDR2 FVKESK. This CDR3 has 21 amino acids. The CDR3 region has the DNA TGTGCCAGCAGCCAAGGAGTCCACCCGGGACAGGAGGTCTCTGGGGCCAACGTCCTGACTTTC. Translated, it gives CASSQGVHPGQEVSGANVLTF.

V usage is TRBV7-9 and J usage is TRBJ2-7; 10 nucleotides line up with TRBD2. The germline V gene has CDR1 SEHNR and CDR2 FQNEAQ (reference sequence). The CDR3 extends over 16 amino acids. V lost 6 bases and J lost 0; bases outside the gene matches: 8. The CDR3 region has the DNA TGTGCCAGCAGACAAGAAACTAGCGGGGACTCCTACGAGCAGTACTTC. It translates to CASRQETSGDSYEQYF.

The V gene is TRBV19, the J gene TRBJ2-1, with TRBD2 identical over 7 bases. Losses at the gene ends were 4 bases for V and 1 base for J; bases not matched to a gene: 19. Germline assignment: CDR1 LNHDA and CDR2 SQIVND (reference sequence). The CDR3 consists of 20 residues. The DNA for the CDR3 is TGTGCCAGTAGTAGACCGAATAGCGGGCAGATTCACTTTTCCTACAATGAGCAGTTCTTC. The encoded protein is CASSRPNSGQIHFSYNEQFF.

The chain links TRBV6-1 to TRBJ2-4; D perhaps matches TRBD2 (7 bases). The CDR3 length is 14 residues. Germline CDR1 reads MNHNS; CDR2 reads SASEGT. The germline V and J ends were trimmed by 6 bases and 1 base, with 10 bases remaining between them. The CDR3 DNA reads as TGTGCCAGCAGCGAGGGGGGGGCCAAAAACATTCAGTACTTC. Translated: CASSEGGAKNIQYF.

This chain uses TRBV4-3 with TRBJ2-7; D perhaps matches TRBD2 (5 bases). In germline, CDR1 is LGHNA, CDR2 YSLEER. The V end lost 6 bases, the J end lost 7 bases, and 16 bases lay between the germline ends. CDR3 length equals 13 residues. The DNA of the CDR3 is TGCGCCAGCAGTCGCCGCGAGGGAGAAGAGCAGTACTTC. Translating it yields CASSRREGEEQYF.

The gene calls are TRBV5-4 and TRBJ1-1; 10 nucleotides match TRBD1. Unmatched junction bases numbered 14, after V lost 2 bases and J lost 4 bases. The germline gives CDR1 SGHNT, CDR2 YYREEE (reference sequence). The CDR3 runs 18 residues. CDR3 sequence (DNA): TGTGCCAGCAGCTTCTCTCTCCGGGACAGGGGAACTTGCACTGAAGCTTTCTTT. Translated, it gives CASSFSLRDRGTCTEAFF.

The chain carries TRBV14 and TRBJ2-7; 8 nucleotides line up with TRBD2. Unmatched junction bases numbered 14, after V lost 1 base and J lost 3 bases. Per the germline V gene, CDR1 is SGHDN and CDR2 is FVKESK. The CDR3 has 18 amino acids. CDR3 nucleotides: TGTGCCAGCAGCCAAGGAGGGAAGTCCGCCGCGGGGGGCTACGAGCAGTACTTC. Protein sequence: CASSQGGKSAAGGYEQYF.

V and J are TRBV27 and TRBJ2-1; 10 nucleotides line up with TRBD2. This CDR3 region has 16 residues. In germline, CDR1 is MNHEY, CDR2 SMNVEV (reference sequence). Germline trimming cut 7 bases from V and 4 bases from J; bases unmatched to any gene: 10. CDR3 protein: CASNPGASGSYNEQFF. The DNA of the CDR3 is TGTGCCAGCAATCCCGGGGCTAGCGGGAGTTACAATGAGCAGTTCTTC.

In nucleotides, the CDR3 is TGCGCCAGCAGTGAGTCAGCAGGGGGGCCCCAGTTCTTC. Translated: CASSESAGGPQFF. The chain combines TRBV10-2 with TRBJ2-1; tentatively, D is TRBD1 (7 bases). The CDR3 runs 13 residues. Per the germline V gene, CDR1 is WSHSY and CDR2 is SAAADI. V was cut by 0 bases and J by 13 bases, with 13 bases left in between.

The chain employs TRBV27 and TRBJ2-3; either TRBD1 or TRBD2 may fit D (5 bases each). Germline V gene lookup returns CDR1 MNHEY and CDR2 SMNVEV (reference sequence). This CDR3 is 19 amino acids long. V lost 0 bases, J lost 2 bases, and 21 bases lay in between. In DNA form, the CDR3 reads TGTGCCAGCAGTTTATCTCGAGGGGTGAGGGTCCGGCTCACAGATACGCAGTATTTT. This translates into CASSLSRGVRVRLTDTQYF.

CDR3 amino acids: CASSIAAGLAGGPSYNEQFF. The CDR3 DNA follows: TGTGCCAGTAGTATCGCTGCGGGACTAGCGGGAGGGCCCTCCTACAATGAGCAGTTCTTC. V usage is TRBV19 and J usage is TRBJ2-1, with 16 bases fitting TRBD2. Germline CDR1 and CDR2: LNHDA and SQIVND (reference sequence). The CDR3 runs to 20 residues. Losses at the gene ends were 3 bases for V and 0 bases for J; bases not matched to a gene: 8.

V and J are TRBV11-2 and TRBJ2-5; D perhaps matches TRBD1 (5 bases). This CDR3 region has 14 residues. V was cut by 5 bases and J by 4 bases, with 14 bases left in between. Germline V gene data show CDR1 as SGHAT and CDR2 as FQNNGV. The DNA of the CDR3 is TGTGCCAGCAGCCCGCGCAGGGTTGGAGAGACCCAGTACTTC. Amino acids: CASSPRRVGETQYF.

This rearrangement joins TRBV27 to TRBJ1-2; 9 bases are shared with TRBD1. The CDR3 runs 13 residues. Germline CDR1 is MNHEY and CDR2 is SMNVEV (reference sequence). The junction had 7 bases not matched to a gene; V was cut back by 7 bases and J by 7 bases. The CDR3 DNA sequence: TGTGCCAGCAAACCGGGACAGGGCTGTGGCTACACCTTC. Its translation: CASKPGQGCGYTF.

The rearrangement joins TRBV27 to TRBJ2-3; a weak D match, TRBD2 (6 bases). The V end was cut by 2 bases, the J end by 1 base, with 16 bases between. CDR1 is MNHEY, CDR2 SMNVEV, per germline (reference sequence). This CDR3 is built from 17 residues. CDR3 amino acids: CASSLVWRGAGTDTQYF. The CDR3 region has the DNA TGTGCCAGCAGTTTAGTGTGGAGGGGCGCAGGCACAGATACGCAGTATTTT.

The chain employs TRBV28 and TRBJ1-1, with 10 bases lining up with TRBD1. Unmatched junction bases numbered 4, after V lost 5 bases and J lost 1 base. Germline V CDR1 and CDR2: MDHEN, SYDVKM. The CDR3 has 15 amino acids. In DNA form, the CDR3 reads TGTGCCAGCAGTCTTTGGACAGGGGGGAACACTGAAGCTTTCTTT. It translates to CASSLWTGGNTEAFF.

The chain employs TRBV7-3 and TRBJ2-3; TRBD1 matches 10 bases. The length of the CDR3 is 16 residues. With V trimmed by 5 bases and J by 4 bases, 9 bases remained unmatched. The V gene's germline CDR1 is SGHTA and CDR2 FQGTGA. CDR3 sequence: CASSPGRDRGPDTQYF. The CDR3 bases are TGTGCCAGCAGCCCGGGCCGGGACAGGGGACCAGATACGCAGTATTTT. Full variable domain (remainder filled in from reference TRBV7-3 and TRBJ2-3): GAGVSQTPSNKVTEKGKYVELRCDPISGHTALYWYRQSLGQGPEFLIYFQGTGAADDSGLPNDRFFAVRPEGSVSTLKIQRTERGDSAVYLCASSPGRDRGPDTQYFGPGTRLTVL.

This rearrangement joins TRBV15 to TRBJ1-2; 8 nucleotides match TRBD1. Germline-derived CDR1 and CDR2 are LNHNV and YYDKDF (reference sequence). Trimming removed 5 bases from V and 6 bases from J; junction bases left unmatched: 5. This CDR3 contains 13 residues. The CDR3 DNA reads as TGTGCCACCAGCTGGGGACAGGAGAATGGCTACACCTTC. Translating gives CATSWGQENGYTF.

The chain uses TRBV25-1 and TRBJ1-5; unclear D gene. The germline V and J ends were trimmed by 3 bases and 2 bases, with 5 bases remaining between them. The CDR3 has 13 residues. CDR1 and CDR2 (germline): MGHDK, SYGVNS. The CDR3, as DNA: TGTGCCAGCAGTGATCGAGGCAATCAGCCCCAGCATTTT. As protein: CASSDRGNQPQHF.